This T cell receptor (beta chain) was captured in a study of blood T cells in healthy people across ages. Looking at the study overall: The capture of about one barcoded beta molecule per two T cells was achieved by template switching. Study observations and caveats: It was held that the diversity estimates obtained from one million T cells were underestimates.

PCR was performed a second time for 7 to 11 cycles using a sample-barcoded 5' primer and a J-beta primer mix. One entry per CDR3 protein, called by TCRdb with MiXCR from the 5' RACE reads. The sample lists hundreds of thousands of distinct CDR3 sequences, 24% occurring once. Comment on this clonotype: Its specificity is not known.

The J segment lost 3 bases and the V segment lost 4 bases, leaving 9 bases of the junction unmatched. The CDR3 loop spans 16 amino acids. Germline CDR1 SGHTA, CDR2 FQGNSA. This sample also appeared in a second study, on T cells of mothers and their children.

The chain is built from TRBV7-2 and TRBJ2-3; 8 nucleotides align to TRBD1. The specimen was blood. This sequence was found in a boy between 10 and 17 years old in good health. The CDR3 DNA reads TGTGCCAGCAGCTCCTTCGGACAGGGAGCGACAGATACGCAGTATTTT. Translated, it gives CASSSFGQGATDTQYF.